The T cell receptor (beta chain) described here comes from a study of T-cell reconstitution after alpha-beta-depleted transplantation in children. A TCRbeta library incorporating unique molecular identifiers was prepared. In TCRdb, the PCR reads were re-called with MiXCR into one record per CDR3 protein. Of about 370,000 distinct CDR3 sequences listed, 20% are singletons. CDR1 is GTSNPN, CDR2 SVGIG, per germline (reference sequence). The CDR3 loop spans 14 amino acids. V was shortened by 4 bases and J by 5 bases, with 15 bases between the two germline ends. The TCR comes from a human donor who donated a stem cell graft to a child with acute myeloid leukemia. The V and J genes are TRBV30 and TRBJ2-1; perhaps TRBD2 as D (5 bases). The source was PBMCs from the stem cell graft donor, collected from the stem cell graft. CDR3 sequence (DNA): TGTGCCTGGACGAGGACTGTGTCCCACAATGAGCAGTTCTTC. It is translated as CAWTRTVSHNEQFF.